This TCR beta chain originates from a study of cytomegalovirus exposure and HLA in healthy donors. Germline V CDR1 and CDR2: SGHKS, YYEKEE (reference sequence). The length of the CDR3 is 16 residues. With 2 bases clipped from V and 5 bases from J, the junction kept 6 bases outside the gene matches. Broader study findings: Presence/absence analyses assumed roughly uniform sequencing depth across donors.

About this clone: Its target is not known.

PCR was performed using 60 Vbeta and 13 Jbeta primers. Profiled with immunoSEQ multiplex PCR; TCRdb holds only in-frame clones, not every one. The sample has around 98,000 clones; approximately 79% are singletons. The clonotype comes from a woman in her forties in good health and CMV-seronegative. Sequencing input: PBMCs. The chain links TRBV5-5 to TRBJ2-2; TRBD1 matches 10 bases. CDR3 in amino acids: CASSFSPDRGTGELFF. The CDR3 DNA is TGTGCCAGCAGCTTCAGTCCGGACAGGGGGACCGGGGAGCTGTTTTTT.